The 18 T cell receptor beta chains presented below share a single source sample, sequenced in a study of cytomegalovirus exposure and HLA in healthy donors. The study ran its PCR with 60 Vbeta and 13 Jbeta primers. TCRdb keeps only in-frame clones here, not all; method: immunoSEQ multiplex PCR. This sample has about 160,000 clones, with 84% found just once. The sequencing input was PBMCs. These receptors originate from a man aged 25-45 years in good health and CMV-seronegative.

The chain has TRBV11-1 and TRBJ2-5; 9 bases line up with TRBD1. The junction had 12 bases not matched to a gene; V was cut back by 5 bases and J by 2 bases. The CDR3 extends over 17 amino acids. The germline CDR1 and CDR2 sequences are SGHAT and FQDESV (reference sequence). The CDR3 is CASSQPGQGRRQETQYF. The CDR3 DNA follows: TGTGCCAGCAGCCAGCCGGGACAGGGCCGGCGGCAAGAGACCCAGTACTTC.

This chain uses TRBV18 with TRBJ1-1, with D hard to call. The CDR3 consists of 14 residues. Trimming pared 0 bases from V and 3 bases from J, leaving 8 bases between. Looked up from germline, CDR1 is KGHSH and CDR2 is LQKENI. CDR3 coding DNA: TGTGCCAGCTCACCACCCCAGCTAGACACTGAAGCTTTCTTT. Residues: CASSPPQLDTEAFF.

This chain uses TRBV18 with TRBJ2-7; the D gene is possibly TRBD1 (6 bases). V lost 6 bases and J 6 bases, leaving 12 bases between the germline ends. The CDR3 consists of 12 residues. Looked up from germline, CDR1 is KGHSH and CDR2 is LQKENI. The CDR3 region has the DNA TGTGCCAGCTCCCTACAGGGAGCCGAGCAGTACTTC. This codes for CASSLQGAEQYF. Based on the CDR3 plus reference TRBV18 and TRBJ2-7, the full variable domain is NAGVMQNPRHLVRRRGQEARLRCSPMKGHSHVYWYRQLPEEGLKFMVYLQKENIIDESGMPKERFSAEFPKEGPSILRIQQVVRGDSAAYFCASSLQGAEQYFGPGTRLTVT.

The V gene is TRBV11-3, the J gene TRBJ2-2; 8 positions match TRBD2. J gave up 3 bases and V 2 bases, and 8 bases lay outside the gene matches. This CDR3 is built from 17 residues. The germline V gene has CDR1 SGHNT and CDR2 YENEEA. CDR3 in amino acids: CASSLTLTGGDTGELFF. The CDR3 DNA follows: TGTGCCAGCAGCTTAACGTTGACGGGGGGGGACACCGGGGAGCTGTTTTTT.

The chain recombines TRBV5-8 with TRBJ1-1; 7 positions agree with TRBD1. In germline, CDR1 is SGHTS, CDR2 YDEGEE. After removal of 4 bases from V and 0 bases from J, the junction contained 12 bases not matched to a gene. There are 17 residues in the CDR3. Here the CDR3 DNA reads TGTGCCAGCAGCCGAAATTACAGGGGAGGAATGAACACTGAAGCTTTCTTT. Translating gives CASSRNYRGGMNTEAFF. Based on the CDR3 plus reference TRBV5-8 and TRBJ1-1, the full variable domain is EAGVTQSPTHLIKTRGQQATLRCSPISGHTSVYWYQQALGLGLQFLLWYDEGEERNRGNFPPRFSGRQFPNYSSELNVNALELEDSALYLCASSRNYRGGMNTEAFFGQGTRLTVV.

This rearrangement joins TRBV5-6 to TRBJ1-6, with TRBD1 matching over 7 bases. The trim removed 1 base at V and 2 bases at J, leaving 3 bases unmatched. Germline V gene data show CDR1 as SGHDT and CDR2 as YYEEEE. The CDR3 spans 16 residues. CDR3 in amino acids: CASSLSGQPYNSPLHF. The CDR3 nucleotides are TGTGCCAGCAGCTTGTCGGGACAGCCCTATAATTCACCCCTCCACTTT. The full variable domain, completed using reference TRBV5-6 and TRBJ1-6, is DAGVTQSPTHLIKTRGQQVTLRCSPKSGHDTVSWYQQALGQGPQFIFQYYEEEERQRGNFPDRFSGHQFPNYSSELNVNALLLGDSALYLCASSLSGQPYNSPLHFGNGTRLTVT.

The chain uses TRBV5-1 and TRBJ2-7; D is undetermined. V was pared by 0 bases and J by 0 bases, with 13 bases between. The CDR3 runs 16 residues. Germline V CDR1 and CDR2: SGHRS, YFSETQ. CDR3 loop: CASSLGGELYSYEQYF. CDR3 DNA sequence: TGCGCCAGCAGCTTGGGTGGTGAGCTTTACTCCTACGAGCAGTACTTC.

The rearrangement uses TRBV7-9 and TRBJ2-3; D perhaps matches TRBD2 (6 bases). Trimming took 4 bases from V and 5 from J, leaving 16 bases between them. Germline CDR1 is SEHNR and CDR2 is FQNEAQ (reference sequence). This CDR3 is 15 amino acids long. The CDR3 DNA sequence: TGTGCCAGCAGCTGGGACTTCCCCATAGGAGATACGCAGTATTTT. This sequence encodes CASSWDFPIGDTQYF.

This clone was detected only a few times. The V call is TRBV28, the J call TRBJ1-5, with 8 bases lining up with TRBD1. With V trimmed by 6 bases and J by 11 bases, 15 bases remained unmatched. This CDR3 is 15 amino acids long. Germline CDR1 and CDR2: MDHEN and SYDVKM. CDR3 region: CASSQDRDGGWTQHF. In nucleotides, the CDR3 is TGTGCCAGCAGCCAGGACAGGGATGGGGGTTGGACCCAGCATTTT.

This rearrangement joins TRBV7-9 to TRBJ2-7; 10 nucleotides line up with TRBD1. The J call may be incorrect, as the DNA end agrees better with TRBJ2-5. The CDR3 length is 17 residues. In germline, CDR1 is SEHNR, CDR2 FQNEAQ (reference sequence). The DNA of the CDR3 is TGTGCCAGCAGCTTTATTCGGGGGGTCCGGGACAGGGGGACCCAGTACTTC. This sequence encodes CASSFIRGVRDRGTQYF.

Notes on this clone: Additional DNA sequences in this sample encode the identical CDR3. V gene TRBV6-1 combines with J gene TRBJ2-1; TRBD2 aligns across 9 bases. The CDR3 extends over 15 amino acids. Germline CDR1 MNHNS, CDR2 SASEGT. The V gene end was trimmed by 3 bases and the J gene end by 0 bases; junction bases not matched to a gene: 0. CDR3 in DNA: TGTGCCAGCAGTGAGACTAGCGGCTCCTACAATGAGCAGTTCTTC. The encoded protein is CASSETSGSYNEQFF.

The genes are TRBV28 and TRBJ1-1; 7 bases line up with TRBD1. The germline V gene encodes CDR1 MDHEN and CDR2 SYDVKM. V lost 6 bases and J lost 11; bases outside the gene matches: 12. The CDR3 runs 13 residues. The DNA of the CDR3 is TGTGCCAGCAGGAGGCGACGAGGGGGCGGGGCTTTCTTT. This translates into CASRRRRGGGAFF.

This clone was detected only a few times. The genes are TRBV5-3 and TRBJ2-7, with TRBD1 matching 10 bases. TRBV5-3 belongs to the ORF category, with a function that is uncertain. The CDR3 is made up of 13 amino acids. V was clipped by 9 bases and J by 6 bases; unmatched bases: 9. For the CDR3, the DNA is TGTGCCATTGGGACAGGGGATAGGGTCGAGCAGTACTTC. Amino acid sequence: CAIGTGDRVEQYF.

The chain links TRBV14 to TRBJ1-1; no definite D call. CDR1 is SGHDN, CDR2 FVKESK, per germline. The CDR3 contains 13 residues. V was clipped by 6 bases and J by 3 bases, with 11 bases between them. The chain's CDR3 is CASRLGRYTEAFF. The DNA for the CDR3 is TGTGCCAGCAGGTTAGGCAGGTACACTGAAGCTTTCTTT. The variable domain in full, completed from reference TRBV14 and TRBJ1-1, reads EAGVTQFPSHSVIEKGQTVTLRCDPISGHDNLYWYRRVMGKEIKFLLHFVKESKQDESGMPNNRFLAERTGGTYSTLKVQPAELEDSGVYFCASRLGRYTEAFFGQGTRLTVV.

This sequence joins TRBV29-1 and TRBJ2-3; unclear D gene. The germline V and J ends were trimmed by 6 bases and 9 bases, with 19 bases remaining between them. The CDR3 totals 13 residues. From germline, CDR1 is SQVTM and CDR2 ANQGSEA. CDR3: CSVVPSEASTQYF. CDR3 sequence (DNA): TGCAGCGTAGTGCCCTCCGAGGCGAGCACGCAGTATTTT.

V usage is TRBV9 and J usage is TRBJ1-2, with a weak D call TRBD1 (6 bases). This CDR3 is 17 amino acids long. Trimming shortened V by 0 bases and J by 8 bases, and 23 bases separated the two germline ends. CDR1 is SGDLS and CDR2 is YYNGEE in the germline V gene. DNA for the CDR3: TGTGCCAGCAGCGTAGTCGACTCACCAGGGGAACGAGGGGGCTACACCTTC. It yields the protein CASSVVDSPGERGGYTF.

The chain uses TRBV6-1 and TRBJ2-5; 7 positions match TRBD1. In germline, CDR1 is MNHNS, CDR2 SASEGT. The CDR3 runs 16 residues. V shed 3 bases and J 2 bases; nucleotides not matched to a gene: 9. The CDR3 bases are TGTGCCAGCAGTGAGGGTTTAAGACAGGGACAAGAGACCCAGTACTTC. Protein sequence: CASSEGLRQGQETQYF.

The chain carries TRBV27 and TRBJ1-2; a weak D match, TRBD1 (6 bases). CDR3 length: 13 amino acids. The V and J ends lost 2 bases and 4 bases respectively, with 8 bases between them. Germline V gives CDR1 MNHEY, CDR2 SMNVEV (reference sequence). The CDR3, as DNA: TGTGCCAGCAGTTTAATACAGGGCTATGGCTACACCTTC. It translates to CASSLIQGYGYTF.